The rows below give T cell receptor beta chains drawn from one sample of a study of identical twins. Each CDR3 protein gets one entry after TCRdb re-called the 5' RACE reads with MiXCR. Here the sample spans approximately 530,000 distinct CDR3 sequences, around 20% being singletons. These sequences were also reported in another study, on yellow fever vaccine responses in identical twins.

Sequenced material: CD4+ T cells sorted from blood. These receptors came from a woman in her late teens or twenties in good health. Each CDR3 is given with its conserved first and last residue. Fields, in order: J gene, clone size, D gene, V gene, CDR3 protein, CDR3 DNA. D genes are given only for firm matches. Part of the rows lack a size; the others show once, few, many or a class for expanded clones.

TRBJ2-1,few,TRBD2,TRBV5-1,CASRQPGLASNEQFF,TGCGCCAGTCGCCAACCGGGACTAGCAAGCAATGAGCAGTTCTTC
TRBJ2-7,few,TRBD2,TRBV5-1,CASSLVGQLLAGVDYEQYF,TGCGCCAGCAGCTTGGTTGGACAGCTCCTAGCGGGAGTTGACTACGAGCAGTACTTC
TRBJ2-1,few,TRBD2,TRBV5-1,CASSLAASGVSYNEQFF,TGCGCCAGCAGCTTGGCCGCTAGCGGGGTATCGTACAATGAGCAGTTCTTC
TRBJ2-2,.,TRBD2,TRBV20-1,CSASRLAANTGELFF,TGCAGTGCTAGCCGGCTAGCGGCGAACACCGGGGAGCTGTTTTTT
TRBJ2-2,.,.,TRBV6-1,CASSGRIGGRNTGELFF,TGTGCCAGCAGTGGACGAATTGGTGGGAGAAACACCGGGGAGCTGTTTTTT
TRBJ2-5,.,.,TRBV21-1,CALQETQETQYF,TGTGCCTTACAGGAGACACAAGAGACCCAGTACTTC
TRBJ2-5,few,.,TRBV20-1,CSATGSQETQYF,TGCAGTGCTACCGGGTCTCAAGAGACCCAGTACTTC
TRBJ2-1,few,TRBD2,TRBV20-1,CSAPRSGRATNEQFF,TGCAGTGCTCCGCGTAGCGGGAGGGCCACCAATGAGCAGTTCTTC
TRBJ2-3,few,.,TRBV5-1,CASSFWAGSSTDTQYF,TGCGCCAGCAGCTTCTGGGCGGGTTCTAGCACAGATACGCAGTATTTT
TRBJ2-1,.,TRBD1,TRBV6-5,CASSYGDSRSEQFF,TGTGCCAGCAGTTACGGGGACAGCCGTTCTGAGCAGTTCTTC
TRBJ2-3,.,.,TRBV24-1,CATSDPGKGPDTQYF,TGTGCCACCAGTGACCCCGGAAAGGGTCCAGATACGCAGTATTTT
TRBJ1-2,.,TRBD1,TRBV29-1,CSVDGTVEGYTF,TGCAGCGTTGATGGGACAGTAGAAGGCTACACCTTC
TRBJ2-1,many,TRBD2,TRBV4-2,CASSQESSGIYNEQFF,TGTGCCAGCAGCCAAGAGTCTAGCGGGATTTACAATGAGCAGTTCTTC
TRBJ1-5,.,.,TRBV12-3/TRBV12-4,CASSLRTSNQPQHF,TGTGCCAGCAGTTTACGGACAAGCAATCAGCCCCAGCATTTT
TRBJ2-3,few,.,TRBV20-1,CSARGPSTDTQYF,TGCAGTGCTAGAGGTCCGTCCACAGATACGCAGTATTTT
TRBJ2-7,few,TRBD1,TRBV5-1,CASSPEQGWNYEQYF,TGCGCCAGCAGCCCCGAACAGGGGTGGAACTACGAGCAGTACTTC
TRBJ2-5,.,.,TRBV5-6,CASSPPRGIVWETQYF,TGTGCCAGCAGCCCGCCCAGGGGCATTGTGTGGGAGACCCAGTACTTC
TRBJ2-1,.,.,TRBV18,CASSPRYRVWGHNEQFF,TGTGCCAGCTCGCCGAGATACAGGGTGTGGGGGCACAATGAGCAGTTCTTC
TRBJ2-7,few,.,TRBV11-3,CASSFTGQASYEQYF,TGTGCCAGCAGCTTTACTGGGCAGGCCTCCTACGAGCAGTACTTC
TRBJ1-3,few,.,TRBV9,CASSPRGDGNTIYF,TGTGCCAGCAGCCCTAGGGGGGACGGAAACACCATATATTTT
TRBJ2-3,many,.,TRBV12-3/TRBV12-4,CASSSPADTQYF,TGTGCCAGCAGTTCCCCGGCAGATACGCAGTATTTT
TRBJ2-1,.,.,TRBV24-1,CATSDQDSIRYNEQFF,TGTGCCACCAGTGATCAGGACTCAATACGATACAATGAGCAGTTCTTC
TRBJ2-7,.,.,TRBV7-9,CASSLAFGYEQYF,TGTGCCAGCAGCTTAGCGTTTGGCTACGAGCAGTACTTC
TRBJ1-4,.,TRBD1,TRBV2,CASRAGQVEKLFF,TGTGCCAGCAGAGCAGGACAGGTTGAAAAACTGTTTTTT